The clone carrying this T cell receptor (beta chain) is a singleton in its sample. The sample is drawn from a study of technical replicates of blood from several donors. Libraries were prepared by immunoSEQ multiplex PCR; TCRdb keeps only in-frame clonotypes and omits some of them. The sample shows about 75,000 clones, nearly 98% of them seen only once. Germline V CDR1 and CDR2: MGHDK, SYGVNS. V shed 3 bases and J shed 9 bases, with 13 bases lying between them. This CDR3 contains 13 residues. This chain uses TRBV25-1 with TRBJ2-3, with D possibly matching TRBD2 (5 bases). The receptor was derived from a human donor in good health. The sample consisted of T cells isolated from PBMCs. The CDR3 protein is CASSEVGVMTQYF. The CDR3 bases are TGTGCCAGCAGTGAGGTCGGGGTCATGACGCAGTATTTT.